These 12 T cell receptor beta chains were all obtained from the same sample, sequenced in a study of technical replicates of blood from several donors. Clones were sequenced by immunoSEQ multiplex PCR, and TCRdb holds only the in-frame ones, with some missing. Seen here are 60,000 or so clones, 97% observed once, and the top ten hold 0.19%. The sample was T cells isolated from PBMCs. Receptors originate from a human donor in good health.

Only one count was recorded for this clone. The V and J genes are TRBV5-1 and TRBJ2-5; tentative D call: TRBD2 (7 bases). Germline CDR1 reads SGHRS; CDR2 reads YFSETQ. This CDR3 contains 20 residues. The germline V and J ends were trimmed by 0 bases and 5 bases, with 29 bases remaining between them. This CDR3 is CASSLASKLDIGGAGETQYF. For the CDR3, the DNA is TGCGCCAGCAGCTTGGCCTCGAAATTAGATATAGGGGGGGCCGGGGAGACCCAGTACTTC.

The table lists this clone with a few counts. The V call is TRBV27, the J call TRBJ1-5; 10 nucleotides line up with TRBD1. The V gene's germline CDR1 is MNHEY and CDR2 SMNVEV (reference sequence). The CDR3 consists of 16 residues. The junction had 8 bases not matched to a gene; V was cut back by 6 bases and J by 3 bases. CDR3 region: CASSPFGTGDNQPQHF. The CDR3 bases are TGTGCCAGCAGCCCATTCGGGACAGGGGACAATCAGCCCCAGCATTTT.

V is TRBV27 and J is TRBJ1-1; D unclear. The CDR3 consists of 12 residues. V was trimmed by 6 bases and J by 4 bases, leaving 9 bases between them. Germline loops: CDR1 MNHEY, CDR2 SMNVEV (reference sequence). The CDR3, as DNA: TGTGCCAGCAGGCGAGGAATCACTGAAGCTTTCTTT. Translated, it gives CASRRGITEAFF.

The chain has TRBV6-5 and TRBJ1-4; D remains unclear. V was clipped by 5 bases and J by 10 bases, with 14 bases between them. The CDR3 extends over 13 amino acids. From germline, CDR1 is MNHEY and CDR2 SVGAGI. The CDR3 DNA follows: TGTGCCAGCAGTCCCCCAGTATCCCGAAAACTGTTTTTT. Translating gives CASSPPVSRKLFF.

This clone was found once. The chain recombines TRBV9 with TRBJ2-7; D possibly corresponds to TRBD2 (5 bases). The CDR3 is made up of 14 amino acids. Germline V gene data show CDR1 as SGDLS and CDR2 as YYNGEE. Trimming took off 3 bases at V and 1 base at J, with 11 bases between the two ends. CDR3 sequence: CASSGRGPSYEQYF. DNA for the CDR3: TGTGCCAGCAGCGGGAGAGGGCCGTCCTACGAGCAGTACTTC.

The gene calls are TRBV28 and TRBJ1-2; 7 bases fit TRBD1. The junction had 20 bases not matched to a gene; V was cut back by 5 bases and J by 8 bases. CDR3 size: 17 residues. Germline loops: CDR1 MDHEN, CDR2 SYDVKM. The CDR3 bases are TGTGCCAGCAGTCCCAAAACAGGGGTGTCCCTGTTGCGGGGCTACACCTTC. Translated, it gives CASSPKTGVSLLRGYTF.

This chain connects TRBV14 to TRBJ1-1; maybe TRBD1 (5 bases). The CDR3 is 15 residues long. Germline V gives CDR1 SGHDN, CDR2 FVKESK. V lost 2 bases and J lost 1, with 11 bases in between. CDR3 DNA sequence: TGTGCCAGCAGCCAATTCCTCGGACAGAACACTGAAGCTTTCTTT. Protein product: CASSQFLGQNTEAFF.

A note on this clone: Different DNA sequences within this sample yield the same CDR3. The rearrangement joins TRBV5-1 to TRBJ1-1, with D unclear. CDR3 size: 14 residues. V lost 0 bases and J 1 base, leaving 7 bases between the germline ends. The germline gives CDR1 SGHRS, CDR2 YFSETQ. The chain's CDR3 is CASSLAPGNTEAFF. CDR3 DNA: TGCGCCAGCAGCTTGGCTCCAGGGAACACTGAAGCTTTCTTT.

The CDR3 coding sequence is TGTGCCAGCAGCTTAGATCTGGCAGGGGGCTCCTACGAGCAGTACTTC. Translating gives CASSLDLAGGSYEQYF. The chain uses TRBV11-2 and TRBJ2-7; 7 nucleotides agree with TRBD1. Germline lookup yields CDR1 SGHAT and CDR2 FQNNGV. V dropped 0 bases and J dropped 0; count of bases not matched to a gene: 5. The CDR3 is 16 amino acids.

CDR3 in DNA: TGTGCCAGCAGCTTGGCCGGGGGGTTTTATGGCTACACCTTC. Protein: CASSLAGGFYGYTF. The chain carries TRBV5-4 and TRBJ1-2; a weak D match, TRBD1 (5 bases). V lost 0 bases and J lost 5, with 11 bases in between. This CDR3 has 14 residues. The germline V gene encodes CDR1 SGHNT and CDR2 YYREEE (reference sequence). The entire variable domain, with the rest obtained from reference TRBV5-4 and TRBJ1-2, is as follows: ETGVTQSPTHLIKTRGQQVTLRCSSQSGHNTVSWYQQALGQGPQFIFQYYREEENGRGNFPPRFSGLQFPNYSSELNVNALELDDSALYLCASSLAGGFYGYTFGSGTRLTVV.

The rearrangement uses TRBV7-2 and TRBJ2-3, with a tentative D call TRBD1 (6 bases). This CDR3 has 16 residues. Germline loops: CDR1 SGHTA, CDR2 FQGNSA. V was pared by 4 bases and J by 2 bases, with 16 bases between. Here the CDR3 reads CASSSSFRGNTDTQYF. In DNA, the CDR3 is TGTGCCAGCAGCTCCAGCTTCAGGGGTAACACAGATACGCAGTATTTT.

The genes are TRBV11-2 and TRBJ1-1; D ambiguous. Trimming pared 5 bases from V and 2 bases from J, leaving 12 bases between. This CDR3 is 14 amino acids long. Germline V gives CDR1 SGHAT, CDR2 FQNNGV. The CDR3 nucleotides read TGTGCCAGCAGCCCTGGACTTAAAAACACTGAAGCTTTCTTT. Protein: CASSPGLKNTEAFF.